A selection of T cell receptor beta chains follows, all from one sample in a study of cytomegalovirus exposure and HLA in healthy donors. The assay was immunoSEQ multiplex PCR, and TCRdb's table has in-frame clones only and misses some. The table has more than 35,000 clones, 45% to 55% seen once; the top ten hold 6.2%. Sequences were obtained from PBMCs. The receptors shown here come from a woman aged 40 to 50 in good health and CMV-seropositive. Both conserved end residues are trimmed from each CDR3. The D gene is left open where the match is weak.

j_call d_call v_call cdr3_aa
TRBJ1-4 NA TRBV6-1 ASSIQTTNEKLF
TRBJ1-1 TRBD1 TRBV5-1 ASSLDSPRGVTEAF
TRBJ1-6 NA TRBV10-1 ASSEMRINSPLH
TRBJ2-4 TRBD2 TRBV5-1 ASSLARGEGAKNIQY
TRBJ1-2 NA TRBV18 ASSPTVDYGYT
TRBJ2-2 NA TRBV4-1 ASSQRLESNTGELF
TRBJ1-2 TRBD1 TRBV28 ASSGTGGAWNYGYT
TRBJ2-1 TRBD2 TRBV7-2 ASSLVAGSAYNEQF
TRBJ1-6 NA TRBV27 ASSSRGVLH
TRBJ1-1 NA TRBV29-1 STRTAHTEAF
TRBJ1-3 NA TRBV28 ATKEGGDPSTIY
TRBJ1-6 TRBD1 TRBV11-2 ASSVSGTGITPLH
TRBJ1-1 NA TRBV7-2 ASSRQGGDTEAF
TRBJ1-4 NA TRBV2 ASSPIQGASTNEKLF
TRBJ2-7 NA TRBV4-2 ASSQDLGASSYEQY
TRBJ1-4 TRBD1 TRBV5-6 ASRLGQGRFNEKLF
TRBJ1-4 TRBD1 TRBV5-1 ASMAGQGNEKLF
TRBJ1-6 TRBD1 TRBV4-1 ASSQGTGGFSPLH
TRBJ2-1 TRBD1 TRBV18 ASSRPGQDNEQF
TRBJ1-2 TRBD1 TRBV30 AWSATGNGYT
TRBJ2-7 TRBD1 TRBV28 ASSATSQGEYEQY
TRBJ2-2 TRBD1 TRBV9 ASSARDSNTGELF
TRBJ1-5 NA TRBV10-3 AISETAPGRELYSNQPQH
TRBJ2-3 TRBD2 TRBV9 ASSTGLAAFTDTQY
TRBJ1-1 NA TRBV7-3 ASSQTGTGTEAF
TRBJ2-6 NA TRBV7-2 ASTVGMRSISGANVLT
TRBJ1-6 NA TRBV15 ATSRVGGRISPLH
TRBJ1-2 TRBD1 TRBV6-5 ASRTGDGYT
TRBJ1-2 NA TRBV6-6 ASSRERIDYGYT
TRBJ2-7 TRBD1 TRBV27 ASSLDRAYEQY
TRBJ1-5 NA TRBV6-6 ASSYLDLIRGQPQH
TRBJ1-2 TRBD1 TRBV29-1 SVELRTGGYGYT
TRBJ2-5 NA TRBV18 ASSPRGGTPKETQY